This TCR beta chain was recovered during a study of regulatory T cells in long-lasting Graves disease. Study-wide background: Graves' patients diagnosed newly had used antithyroid drugs under 3 months.

To note about this clonotype: This may arise from a read error, as a much more abundant clone is one base away.

With 4 bases clipped from V and 5 bases from J, the junction kept 9 bases outside the gene matches. The CDR3 is made up of 16 amino acids. Germline loops: CDR1 MDHEN, CDR2 SYDVKM. The time point denotes: newly diagnosed GD, antithyroid drugs for less than 3 months. TCR sequences were obtained from RNA taken from PBMCs. With iRepertoire HTBI primers and Arm-PCR of CDR3 regions, TCR beta libraries were built. TCRdb analysed the multiplex PCR reads with MiXCR anew, one entry per CDR3 protein. The sample lists 580,000 or so distinct CDR3 sequences, around 16% seen once, with about 11% in the top ten. In addition, the sample was reused for a study of T cells in Graves' hyperthyroidism and ophthalmopathy. That paper notes: Patients aged 18 to 65 had newly diagnosed hyperthyroidism that had lasted under 2 months. Exclusions: uncontrolled infection, other autoimmune disease, pregnancy, lactation.

This TCR was recovered from a man between 18 and 29 years old with Graves disease. The rearrangement uses TRBV28 and TRBJ2-5, with 11 bases aligning to TRBD2. This material consisted of peripheral blood mononuclear cells (PBMCs), taken at new diagnosis, from a patient treated with antithyroid drugs. CDR3 sequence: CASSSLLAGGRETQYF. The CDR3, as DNA: TGTGCCAGCAGTTCCCTCTTAGCGGGAGGGCGGGAGACCCAGTACTTC.